This TCR beta chain was identified in a study of blood T cells in healthy people across ages (dated by TCRdb to the mid-2010s). About the investigation overall: In model experiments, template switching captured about one uniquely barcoded TCR beta cDNA molecule for every two T cells. The study measured age-related changes in TCR beta repertoire diversity using deep sequencing normalized with unique cDNA molecular identifiers. Four age groups were formed from the donors: young (average approximately 15 years), middle-aged (around 41), aged (roughly 59) and long-lived (around 82). Donors of different ages were randomly distributed across sequencing lanes to avoid experimental bias. Two additional independent replicas of 1 million unique cDNA reads from the same blood draw were analyzed for two donors (one aged 18 to 30 and one aged 80 or older). What the study reported, not specific to this receptor: Donor CMV infection status was unknown, potentially confounding age-related changes in expanded clonotypes. Estimates of total diversity based on one million sequenced T cells were considered lower bounds and underestimates. As age increased, observed TCR beta diversity per million T cells dropped in a roughly linear way, and a significant reduction was already evident by age 40. The long-lived group showed more naive CD4+ T cells, fewer expanded clones and increased TCR diversity than the aged group, suggesting age selection. Observed TCR beta diversity correlated strongly with the percentage of naive T cells measured by flow cytometry. Conclusive comparison of naive and antigen-experienced compartments was prevented by the profiling of bulk unsorted PBMCs.

With respect to this clonotype: Its antigen remains undetermined. The record has no base qualities; no much larger clone is one base away.

Donors were 35 to 40 systemically healthy Caucasian individuals from Russia aged roughly 6 to 90 years. Approximately 9.3 milliliters of peripheral blood were collected from each donor into EDTA-treated Vacutainer tubes. Ficoll-Paque density-gradient centrifugation was used to isolate PBMCs, with at least 6 million per sample. Trizol reagent was used to extract total RNA from the PBMCs, yielding at least 5.5 micrograms per sample. For every donor, an aliquot of PBMCs went through flow cytometry to measure the percentages of naive CD45RAhigh/CD27high T cells. From a lookup of the germline V gene, CDR1 and CDR2 are LGHNA and YNFKEQ. The CDR3 has 17 amino acids, counting the end cysteine and phenylalanine. Left in the record is the CDR3 DNA by itself, 51 bases read in frame from the first base. V gives up 6 bases and J gives up 2 bases, and the segment between their germline ends measures 23 bases. Libraries were made using 5' RACE. Sequencing used an Illumina HiSeq 2500. A second PCR of about 7 to 12 cycles was run with a J-beta primer mix and a sample-barcoded 5' primer. A unique molecular identifier was introduced onto each TCR beta cDNA molecule by a template-switch 5' adaptor carrying 12 random nucleotides. At least 2.5 million CDR3-containing paired-end reads were obtained from each sample. The Mint cDNA synthesis kit, primed by a TRBC-specific oligonucleotide, was used to synthesize first-strand cDNA from all RNA. After uracil-DNA glycosylase treatment, a first 18-cycle PCR used universal primers M1SS and BC2_uni_R on all cDNA. Turning to the authors' computational methods: For normalization, 1 million high-quality reads were randomly selected from each sample, with every read carrying a distinct molecular identifier. Instead of being binned into consensus sequences, reads with shared molecular identifiers were discarded. MiTCR, run with a Q25 quality threshold and the strictest error-elimination algorithm, handled CDR3 identification, clonotype clustering and error correction. A nonparametric unseen species model with Euler transformation was used to estimate lower-bound total TCR beta diversity. Clones were called with MiXCR by TCRdb after fastp trimmed the public reads at Q25, and only in-frame beta chains were retained. Merged by CDR3 protein, the rows form single entries marked with the most common genes and DNA. These V and J calls originate from TCRdb's pipeline instead of the authors' own analysis. This sample gives 700,000 or so distinct CDR3 sequences in total; approximately 40% of them show up just once. The top ten constitute around 30% of the sample.

Sequenced input: blood. The receptor chain draws on TRBV4-2 and TRBJ2-7; the D segment might be TRBD1 or TRBD2, since each matches 6 bases. The source is a man aged 80 or over in good health. The DNA is TGTGCCAGCAGTAGGGGGGATGGGGAGAGTGGTACCTACGAGCAGTACTTC. The resulting protein is CASSRGDGESGTYEQYF.